This T cell receptor beta chain came from a study of T cells in Graves' hyperthyroidism and ophthalmopathy. Regions amplified from RNA transcripts were the TCR beta CDR3 regions. TCR CDR3 regions were first amplified by RT-PCR with HTBI primers. TCRdb reprocessed the multiplex PCR reads via MiXCR and lists one record per CDR3 protein. This sample carries 550,000 to 700,000 distinct CDR3 sequences, under 60% of them seen once, and the ten largest clones take over 15%. Uncontrolled infection, other autoimmune disease, pregnancy or lactation disqualified patients from enrolment. The diagnostic basis comprised clinical symptoms, serum thyroxine and TRAb, thyroid ultrasound and orbital computed tomography. This clonotype has a handful of counts. Its antigen is as yet unknown. The CDR3 is 13 amino acids. V lost 4 bases to trimming and J lost 4 bases, with 10 bases between them. Regarding the study as a whole: A model of 13 V-J features distinguished ophthalmopathy from stable hyperthyroidism. Clonotypes that were expanded in thyroid above 0.001 mostly appeared in blood too.

This receptor was taken from an adult woman with Graves' disease, either hyperthyroidism or ophthalmopathy (not recorded which). Material for sequencing was peripheral blood or thyroid tissue (not recorded which). The chain couples TRBV12-3 or TRBV12-4 to TRBJ2-5; D remains ambiguous. Written as DNA, the CDR3 is TGTGCCAGCAGTTATGGGGTCCGAGAGACCCAGTACTTC. Translating gives CASSYGVRETQYF.